A single sample gave rise to the 28 T cell receptor beta chains below, sequenced in a study of T cell responses to AZD1222 COVID-19 vaccine. Profiling relied on immunoSEQ multiplex PCR, and the TCRdb table lists in-frame clones only, not all of them. The table shows about 130,000 clones, with approximately 88% occurring only once. Sequences were derived from peripheral blood, sampled 28 days after the second AZD1222 dose. The receptors here all came from an adult who received the AZD1222 COVID-19 vaccine.

The chain carries TRBV5-1 and TRBJ2-1; 9 nucleotides agree with TRBD2. Trimming at V came to 4 bases and at J to 7 bases, leaving 9 bases not matched to a gene. The CDR3 runs to 15 residues. The germline gives CDR1 SGHRS, CDR2 YFSETQ. CDR3 region: CASSVGGGAQNEQFF. CDR3 DNA sequence: TGCGCCAGCAGCGTGGGCGGGGGGGCGCAAAATGAGCAGTTCTTC. Together with reference TRBV5-1 and TRBJ2-1, the CDR3 gives the full variable domain: KAGVTQTPRYLIKTRGQQVTLSCSPISGHRSVSWYQQTPGQGLQFLFEYFSETQRNKGNFPGRFSGRQFSNSRSEMNVSTLELGDSALYLCASSVGGGAQNEQFFGPGTRLTVL.

In its sample, this clone was seen once. The J gene is TRBJ2-7, the V gene TRBV19; D is possibly TRBD2 (6 bases). With 4 bases removed from V and 1 base from J, the gap between germline ends came to 11 bases. The CDR3 loop spans 14 amino acids. The germline V gene encodes CDR1 LNHDA and CDR2 SQIVND (reference sequence). The CDR3 spells CASSTAGGSYEQYF. The DNA for the CDR3 is TGTGCCAGTAGTACCGCCGGGGGTTCCTACGAGCAGTACTTC.

In its sample, this clone was seen a few times. J is TRBJ2-7 and V is TRBV29-1; D not resolved. Germline V gives CDR1 SQVTM, CDR2 ANQGSEA. V lost 4 bases and J lost 5, with 12 bases in between. This CDR3 contains 12 residues. DNA for the CDR3: TGCAGCGTTGGGGCAGGAGAGAACGAGCAGTACTTC. The encoded protein is CSVGAGENEQYF.

The chain is built from TRBV6-2 or TRBV6-3 and TRBJ1-1; TRBD1 matches 9 bases. V gave up 5 bases and J gave up 1 base; unmatched junction bases: 5. Looked up from germline, CDR1 is MNHEY and CDR2 is SVGEGT. The CDR3 length is 15 residues. CDR3 in DNA: TGTGCCAGCAGTCGACCGGGACAGGGGAACACTGAAGCTTTCTTT. It codes for CASSRPGQGNTEAFF.

V and J are TRBV5-8 and TRBJ1-2; no clear D. The CDR3 extends over 14 amino acids. Germline lookup yields CDR1 SGHTS and CDR2 YDEGEE. Trimming shortened V by 7 bases and J by 0 bases, and 13 bases separated the two germline ends. This chain's CDR3 is CASRSGISNYGYTF. DNA of the CDR3: TGTGCCAGCCGCTCTGGGATCTCTAACTATGGCTACACCTTC. The full variable domain, with the rest looked up from reference TRBV5-8 and TRBJ1-2, is EAGVTQSPTHLIKTRGQQATLRCSPISGHTSVYWYQQALGLGLQFLLWYDEGEERNRGNFPPRFSGRQFPNYSSELNVNALELEDSALYLCASRSGISNYGYTFGSGTRLTVV.

The chain recombines TRBV2 with TRBJ1-5, with no clear D. Per the germline V gene, CDR1 is SNHLY and CDR2 is FYNNEI. Trimming stripped 6 bases from V and 0 bases from J, with 9 bases between. There are 14 residues in the CDR3. The chain's CDR3 is CASRNGFSNQPQHF. CDR3 DNA: TGTGCCAGCAGGAATGGGTTTAGCAATCAGCCCCAGCATTTT.

A few counts support this clone. The genes are TRBV7-6 and TRBJ1-1; D is unresolved. The CDR3 length is 17 residues. Germline V gene sequence: CDR1 SGHVS, CDR2 FNYEAQ. V lost 5 bases to trimming and J lost 4 bases, with 23 bases between them. DNA for the CDR3: TGTGCCAGCAGCGCACGGACGCTGAGGCCTGTTGGCACTGAAGCTTTCTTT. This gives the protein CASSARTLRPVGTEAFF.

The CDR3 loop reads CASSAGSTIYF. For the CDR3, the DNA is TGTGCCAGCAGCGCGGGGAGCACCATATATTTT. The rearrangement joins TRBV9 to TRBJ1-3; D remains ambiguous. This CDR3 spans 11 amino acids. CDR1 SGDLS and CDR2 YYNGEE come from the germline V gene. V lost 3 bases, J lost 9 bases, and 7 bases lay in between.

This sequence joins TRBV11-2 and TRBJ2-5; 12 bases fit TRBD1. The germline CDR1 and CDR2 sequences are SGHAT and FQNNGV. The CDR3 has 18 residues. The V and J ends lost 5 bases and 5 bases, in that order; junction bases with no gene match: 15. CDR3 residues: CASSQYSGTGGAGETQYF. The CDR3 coding sequence is TGTGCCAGCAGCCAATATTCCGGGACAGGGGGCGCGGGGGAGACCCAGTACTTC.

V usage is TRBV3-1 (or the pseudogene TRBV3-2) and J usage is TRBJ1-6; D remains unclear. CDR1 LGHDT and CDR2 YNNKEL come from the germline V gene (reference sequence). The CDR3 extends over 12 amino acids. The V end lost 5 bases, the J end lost 5 bases, and 4 bases lay between the germline ends. CDR3 protein: CASSGNNSPLHF. The DNA for the CDR3 is TGTGCCAGCAGCGGTAATAATTCACCCCTCCACTTT.

V is TRBV9 and J is TRBJ2-7; maybe TRBD1 (6 bases). CDR3 size: 14 residues. The V and J ends lost 2 bases and 5 bases respectively, with 14 bases between them. Germline V gene lookup returns CDR1 SGDLS and CDR2 YYNGEE. CDR3 in DNA: TGTGCCAGCAGCGTTGGTGCAGGGGAGAACGAGCAGTACTTC. This sequence encodes CASSVGAGENEQYF.

V usage is TRBV28 and J usage is TRBJ2-3; 7 nucleotides align to TRBD2. The germline V gene has CDR1 MDHEN and CDR2 SYDVKM. Unmatched junction bases numbered 9, after V lost 6 bases and J lost 9 bases. The length of the CDR3 is 13 residues. Here the CDR3 DNA reads TGTGCCAGCAGCCCACCAGCGGGACGAACGCAGTATTTT. It translates to CASSPPAGRTQYF.

In its sample, this clone was seen a few times. V usage is TRBV7-9 and J usage is TRBJ2-5; D is unresolved. Germline V gene sequence: CDR1 SEHNR, CDR2 FQNEAQ (reference sequence). The CDR3 covers 14 residues. Trimming removed 5 bases from V and 0 bases from J, with 10 bases in between. The CDR3 sequence is CASSPPWDQETQYF. For the CDR3, the DNA is TGTGCCAGCAGCCCCCCATGGGACCAAGAGACCCAGTACTTC. Filled out from reference TRBV7-9 and TRBJ2-5, the complete variable domain reads DTGVSQNPRHKITKRGQNVTFRCDPISEHNRLYWYRQTLGQGPEFLTYFQNEAQLEKSRLLSDRFSAERPKGSFSTLEIQRTEQGDSAMYLCASSPPWDQETQYFGPGTRLLVL.

CDR3 in amino acids: CASSVITGTLAAEQFF. As DNA, the CDR3 is TGTGCCAGCAGTGTAATAACCGGAACACTAGCGGCTGAGCAGTTCTTC. The V gene is TRBV6-1, the J gene TRBJ2-1, with 8 bases identical to TRBD2. Germline V gene sequence: CDR1 MNHNS, CDR2 SASEGT. After removal of 4 bases from V and 9 bases from J, the junction contained 14 bases not matched to a gene. The CDR3 consists of 16 residues.

J is TRBJ2-2 and V is TRBV5-1; a possible D gene is TRBD2 (5 bases). This CDR3 region has 15 residues. The ends were cut back, 0 bases at V and 7 bases at J, with 13 bases in the middle. CDR1 SGHRS and CDR2 YFSETQ come from the germline V gene. DNA for the CDR3: TGCGCCAGCAGCTTGGACCCTAGCTCTGTCGGGGAGCTGTTTTTT. Protein: CASSLDPSSVGELFF.

This chain uses TRBV4-1 with TRBJ1-2; D perhaps matches TRBD1 (6 bases). The CDR3 runs 17 residues. Trimming took off 5 bases at V and 0 bases at J, with 19 bases between the two ends. Per the germline V gene, CDR1 is MGHRA and CDR2 is YSYEKL. This CDR3 reads CASSSFPGGDANYGYTF. DNA of the CDR3: TGCGCCAGCAGCTCCTTCCCGGGGGGCGATGCTAACTATGGCTACACCTTC.

This rearrangement joins TRBV14 to TRBJ2-2; D is uncertain. The V end was cut by 2 bases, the J end by 1 base, with 11 bases between. The CDR3 sequence is 16 residues long. Per the germline V gene, CDR1 is SGHDN and CDR2 is FVKESK. Here the CDR3 DNA reads TGTGCCAGCAGCCAATCTCCATTCCGGAACACCGGGGAGCTGTTTTTT. It codes for CASSQSPFRNTGELFF. Full variable domain (missing parts from reference TRBV14 and TRBJ2-2): EAGVTQFPSHSVIEKGQTVTLRCDPISGHDNLYWYRRVMGKEIKFLLHFVKESKQDESGMPNNRFLAERTGGTYSTLKVQPAELEDSGVYFCASSQSPFRNTGELFFGEGSRLTVL.

The chain links TRBV9 to TRBJ1-6, with 11 bases identical to TRBD1. Germline CDR1 reads SGDLS; CDR2 reads YYNGEE. The CDR3 contains 14 residues. The trim removed 3 bases at V and 10 bases at J, leaving 3 bases unmatched. The CDR3 reads CASSGGQGDSPLHF. In DNA form, the CDR3 reads TGTGCCAGCAGCGGGGGACAGGGGGACTCACCCCTCCACTTT. The full variable domain, completed using reference TRBV9 and TRBJ1-6, is DSGVTQTPKHLITATGQRVTLRCSPRSGDLSVYWYQQSLDQGLQFLIQYYNGEERAKGNILERFSAQQFPDLHSELNLSSLELGDSALYFCASSGGQGDSPLHFGNGTRLTVT.

The chain couples TRBV29-1 to TRBJ1-2, with D uncertain. CDR3 length: 11 residues. V shed 7 bases and J shed 8 bases, with 14 bases lying between them. Germline lookup yields CDR1 SQVTM and CDR2 ANQGSEA. CDR3 in amino acids: CSADTLGGYTF. The CDR3 DNA follows: TGCAGCGCCGACACCCTCGGGGGCTACACCTTC.

The chain is built from TRBV11-2 and TRBJ2-7; possibly TRBD1 or TRBD2 for D (6 bases each). Germline assignment: CDR1 SGHAT and CDR2 FQNNGV. V dropped 2 bases and J dropped 9 bases, with 14 bases sitting between them. The CDR3 length is 13 residues. The DNA of the CDR3 is TGTGCCAGCAGCTTAATTTCGGGGGCAGGGCAGTACTTC. It encodes CASSLISGAGQYF. Looking up the rest from reference TRBV11-2 and TRBJ2-7 gives the full variable domain: EAGVAQSPRYKIIEKRQSVAFWCNPISGHATLYWYQQILGQGPKLLIQFQNNGVVDDSQLPKDRFSAERLKGVDSTLKIQPAKLEDSAVYLCASSLISGAGQYFGPGTRLTVT.

V and J are TRBV10-2 and TRBJ1-2; D gene ambiguous. Germline CDR1 WSHSY, CDR2 SAAADI. The CDR3 has 13 amino acids. The ends were cut back, 3 bases at V and 8 bases at J, with 13 bases in the middle. In DNA form, the CDR3 reads TGCGCCAGCAGTGAAACGAGATCGGAAGGCTACACCTTC. It codes for CASSETRSEGYTF.

The chain joins TRBV7-9 to TRBJ1-1; 10 bases align to TRBD1. CDR1 and CDR2 from the germline V gene are SEHNR and FQNEAQ (reference sequence). V lost 6 bases to trimming and J lost 4 bases; unmatched junction nucleotides: 8. The CDR3 extends over 15 amino acids. The CDR3 region has the DNA TGTGCCAGCAGGACAGGGGGCCCGGGAGGCACTGAAGCTTTCTTT. It is translated as CASRTGGPGGTEAFF.

As concerns this clone: This sample also contains other DNA sequences that code for the same CDR3. The chain is built from TRBV12-3 or TRBV12-4 and TRBJ1-2; TRBD1 agrees at 9 bases. This CDR3 comprises 13 residues. The V and J ends lost 6 bases and 2 bases, in that order; junction bases with no gene match: 1. This CDR3 is CASRGTGNYGYTF. DNA of the CDR3: TGTGCCAGCAGAGGGACAGGGAACTATGGCTACACCTTC.

The chain uses TRBV27 and TRBJ2-7; D perhaps matches TRBD2 (7 bases). V lost 6 bases and J lost 4, with 19 bases in between. This CDR3 is built from 15 residues. CDR1 and CDR2 from the germline V gene are MNHEY and SMNVEV (reference sequence). Here the CDR3 DNA reads TGTGCCAGCAGGGGAACGGGGGGCGCGGGTTACGAGCAGTACTTC. Its protein product is CASRGTGGAGYEQYF.

This rearrangement joins TRBV4-1 to TRBJ1-5, with TRBD1 matching over 7 bases. There are 15 residues in the CDR3. CDR1 MGHRA and CDR2 YSYEKL come from the germline V gene. Germline trimming cut 5 bases from V and 1 base from J; bases unmatched to any gene: 5. DNA of the CDR3: TGCGCCAGCAGCAATGACAGGGACAGCAATCAGCCCCAGCATTTT. Encoded protein: CASSNDRDSNQPQHF.

V usage is TRBV9 and J usage is TRBJ2-3; 11 nucleotides align to TRBD2. This CDR3 is 16 amino acids long. J lost 0 bases, V lost 3 bases, and 3 bases had no gene match. CDR1 SGDLS and CDR2 YYNGEE come from the germline V gene. This CDR3 reads CASSGRLAGSTDTQYF. CDR3 in DNA: TGTGCCAGCAGCGGGCGACTAGCGGGAAGCACAGATACGCAGTATTTT.

This sequence joins TRBV10-2 and TRBJ2-5, with 7 positions matching TRBD2. The junction had 3 bases not matched to a gene; V was cut back by 2 bases and J by 0 bases. This CDR3 comprises 15 residues. Germline CDR1 WSHSY, CDR2 SAAADI. The CDR3 coding sequence is TGCGCCAGCAGTGAGCCAGCGGGGTACCAAGAGACCCAGTACTTC. Amino acid sequence: CASSEPAGYQETQYF.

In DNA form, the CDR3 reads TGTGCCACCAGCAGTAAGGGGTACTCTGGGGCCAACGTCCTGACTTTC. Its translation is CATSSKGYSGANVLTF. The V and J genes are TRBV15 and TRBJ2-6; TRBD1 is a possible D gene (5 bases). The V gene's germline CDR1 is LNHNV and CDR2 YYDKDF (reference sequence). V lost 3 bases, J lost 0 bases, and 9 bases lay in between. CDR3 length: 16 residues. Full variable domain (missing parts from reference TRBV15 and TRBJ2-6): DAMVIQNPRYQVTQFGKPVTLSCSQTLNHNVMYWYQQKSSQAPKLLFHYYDKDFNNEADTPDNFQSRRPNTSFCFLDIRSPGLGDTAMYLCATSSKGYSGANVLTFGAGSRLTVL.